These T cell receptor beta chains were read from a single sample in a study of control samples from healthy donors and cancer patients. Profiling relied on immunoSEQ multiplex PCR, and the TCRdb table lists in-frame clones only, not all of them. The sample shows some 130,000 clones, more than 80% of them seen only once. Material for sequencing was blood. These receptors came from a man aged 35 to 55 in good health. CDR3s include the opening cysteine and the closing phenylalanine or tryptophan. A D gene is named only where the DNA matches it firmly. Clone size, where shown, is once, few, many, or a class for clones that have expanded.

D gene	V gene	J gene	clone size	CDR3 DNA	CDR3 protein
.	TRBV27	TRBJ2-5	.	TGTGCCAGCAGTTTACTGACAGGGTATAGCGGACCCCAAGAGACCCAGTACTTC	CASSLLTGYSGPQETQYF
.	TRBV5-4	TRBJ1-2	.	TGTGCCAGCAGCTCTCGGGGGGTAATCTATGGCTACACCTTC	CASSSRGVIYGYTF
.	TRBV2	TRBJ1-2	.	TGTGCCAGCAGTGTCGGGGAAGTCTCGAACTATGGCTACACCTTC	CASSVGEVSNYGYTF
.	TRBV19	TRBJ1-5	.	TGTGCCAGTAGTACCCGACCGGACCCAACGGCGGGTCAGCCCCAGCATTTT	CASSTRPDPTAGQPQHF
.	TRBV28	TRBJ2-7	.	TGTGCCAGCAGTTTAGATTTCGCAGGGGCGAAATACGAGCAGTACTTC	CASSLDFAGAKYEQYF
TRBD2	TRBV5-1	TRBJ2-5	.	TGCGCCAGCAGCCCCACGGGGGGCCAAGAGACCCAGTACTTC	CASSPTGGQETQYF
TRBD2	TRBV5-6	TRBJ2-1	.	TGTGCCAGCAGCTTGGACATCGGGACTAGGATCGGGGGTGAGCAGTTCTTC	CASSLDIGTRIGGEQFF
.	TRBV5-1	TRBJ2-3	.	TGCGCCAGCAGCTTCGGAGATACGCAGTATTTT	CASSFGDTQYF
TRBD2	TRBV7-9	TRBJ2-1	.	TGTGCCAGCAGCTTTGCTAGCGGGAGTCCCGAGCAGTTCTTC	CASSFASGSPEQFF
.	TRBV5-5	TRBJ2-3	.	TGTGCCAGCAGCTTTGGCAGGGCGGGGAGCACAGATACGCAGTATTTT	CASSFGRAGSTDTQYF
.	TRBV30	TRBJ1-1	.	TGTGCCTGGAGTGTATCAGGGGTGAACACTGAAGCTTTCTTT	CAWSVSGVNTEAFF
.	TRBV7-3	TRBJ1-6	.	TGTGCCAGCAGCTCAGTTGGAGGGGCCCCGAATTCACCCCTCCACTTT	CASSSVGGAPNSPLHF
.	TRBV2	TRBJ2-1	.	TGTGCCAGCAGCCAAATGCACGGGGGTGAGCAGTTCTTC	CASSQMHGGEQFF
TRBD1	TRBV28	TRBJ1-4	.	TGTGCCAGCAGCCTGCCTGGAGAAAGGGGGCGAAAACTGTTTTTT	CASSLPGERGRKLFF
.	TRBV5-1	TRBJ2-2	.	TGCGCCAGCAGCTTGGCCCTCCCGGACACCGGGGAGCTGTTTTTT	CASSLALPDTGELFF
.	TRBV6-5	TRBJ1-5	.	TGTGCCAGCAGTCTTTCGGGGGCCAGGGGTCAGCCCCAGCATTTT	CASSLSGARGQPQHF
.	TRBV11-1	TRBJ2-5	once	TGTGCCAGCAGCCCGGACACAGAGACCCAGTACTTC	CASSPDTETQYF
TRBD1	TRBV11-2	TRBJ1-2	.	TGTGCCAGCAGTCCCACAGGGGGGACTAACTATGGCTACACCTTC	CASSPTGGTNYGYTF
.	TRBV14	TRBJ2-3	.	TGTGCCAGCAGCCGGCTGACAGGTGATCTCCATACGCAGTATTTT	CASSRLTGDLHTQYF
TRBD1	TRBV29-1	TRBJ2-7	.	TGCAGCGTTGGACAGGGTCATGGTTTTTCCGAGCAGTACTTC	CSVGQGHGFSEQYF
.	TRBV10-2	TRBJ2-3	.	TGCGCCAGCACCCCGAGGGGTCCAGATACGCAGTATTTT	CASTPRGPDTQYF
.	TRBV14	TRBJ2-6	.	TGTGCCAGCAGCCAACGAGTCCTCTCTGGGGCCAACGTCCTGACTTTC	CASSQRVLSGANVLTF
TRBD1	TRBV2	TRBJ2-6	.	TGTGCCAGCGGGAGGACAGGGGGGGTTGGGGCCAACGTCCTGACTTTC	CASGRTGGVGANVLTF
.	TRBV2	TRBJ1-2	.	TGTGCCAGCAGGGAGTGGGGGTATGGCTACACCTTC	CASREWGYGYTF
.	TRBV2	TRBJ2-1	.	TGTGCCCCCCGGACAGCGTGGGGCGACAATGAGCAGTTCTTC	CAPRTAWGDNEQFF
TRBD1	TRBV2	TRBJ1-6	.	TGTGCCAGCAGAGCCGGGACAGTCGTTTCACCCCTCCACTTT	CASRAGTVVSPLHF
TRBD1	TRBV2	TRBJ1-4	.	TGTGCCAGCAGTCGACAGGGGCCAGGTCGAGCTAATGAAAAACTGTTTTTT	CASSRQGPGRANEKLFF
.	TRBV6-5	TRBJ2-1	.	TGTGCCAGCACCTCCTCCCAACGGGACTTCTTC	CASTSSQRDFF
.	TRBV30	TRBJ1-2	.	TGTGCCTGGAAACTGGCAGGGGACGATGGCTACACCTTC	CAWKLAGDDGYTF